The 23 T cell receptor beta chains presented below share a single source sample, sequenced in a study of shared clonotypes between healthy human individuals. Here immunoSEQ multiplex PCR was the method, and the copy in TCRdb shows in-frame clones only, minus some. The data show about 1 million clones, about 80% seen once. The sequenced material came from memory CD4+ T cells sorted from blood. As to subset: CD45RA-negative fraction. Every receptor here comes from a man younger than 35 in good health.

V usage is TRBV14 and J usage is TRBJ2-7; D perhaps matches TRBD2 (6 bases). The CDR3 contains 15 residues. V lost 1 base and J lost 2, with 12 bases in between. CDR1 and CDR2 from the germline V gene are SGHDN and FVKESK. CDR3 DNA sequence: TGTGCCAGCAGCCAAGGGGCTAGCGCCGCCTACGAGCAGTACTTC. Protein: CASSQGASAAYEQYF.

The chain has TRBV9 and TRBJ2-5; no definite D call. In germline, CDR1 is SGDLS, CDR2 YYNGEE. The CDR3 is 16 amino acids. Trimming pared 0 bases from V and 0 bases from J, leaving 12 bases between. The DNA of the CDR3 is TGTGCCAGCAGCGTAGGTGTTAGCAGTTACCAAGAGACCCAGTACTTC. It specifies CASSVGVSSYQETQYF.

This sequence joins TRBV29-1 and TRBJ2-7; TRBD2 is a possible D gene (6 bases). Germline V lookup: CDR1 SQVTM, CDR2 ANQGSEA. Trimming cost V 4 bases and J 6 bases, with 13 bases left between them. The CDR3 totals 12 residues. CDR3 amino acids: CSVAGDGSEQYF. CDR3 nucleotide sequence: TGCAGCGTTGCGGGGGACGGAAGCGAGCAGTACTTC.

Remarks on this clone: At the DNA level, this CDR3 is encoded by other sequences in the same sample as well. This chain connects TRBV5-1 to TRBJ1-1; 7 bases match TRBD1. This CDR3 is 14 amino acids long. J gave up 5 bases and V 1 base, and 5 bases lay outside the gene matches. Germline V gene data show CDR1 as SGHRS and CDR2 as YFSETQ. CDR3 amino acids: CASSLTGAGTEAFF. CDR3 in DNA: TGCGCCAGCAGCTTGACAGGGGCCGGGACTGAAGCTTTCTTT.

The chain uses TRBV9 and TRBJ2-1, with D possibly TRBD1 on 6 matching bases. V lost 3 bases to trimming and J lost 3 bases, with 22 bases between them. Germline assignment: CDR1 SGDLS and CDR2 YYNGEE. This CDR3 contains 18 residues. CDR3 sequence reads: CASSAELADRTFYNEQFF. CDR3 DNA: TGTGCCAGCAGCGCAGAGTTGGCCGACAGGACCTTCTACAATGAGCAGTTCTTC.

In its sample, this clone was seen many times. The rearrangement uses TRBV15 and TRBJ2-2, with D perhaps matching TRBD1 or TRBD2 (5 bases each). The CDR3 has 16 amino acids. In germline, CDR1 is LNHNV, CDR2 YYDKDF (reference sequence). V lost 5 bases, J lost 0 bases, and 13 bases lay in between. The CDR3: CATSDGGYANTGELFF. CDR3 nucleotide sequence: TGTGCCACCAGCGATGGGGGTTACGCGAACACCGGGGAGCTGTTTTTT.

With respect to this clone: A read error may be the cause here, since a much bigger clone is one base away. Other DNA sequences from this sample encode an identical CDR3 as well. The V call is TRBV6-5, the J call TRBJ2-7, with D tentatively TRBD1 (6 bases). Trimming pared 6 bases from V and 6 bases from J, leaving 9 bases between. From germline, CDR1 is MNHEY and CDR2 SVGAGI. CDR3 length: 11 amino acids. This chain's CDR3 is CASSLGGEQYF. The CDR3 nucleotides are TGTGCCAGCAGCTTAGGGGGCGAGCAGTACTTC.

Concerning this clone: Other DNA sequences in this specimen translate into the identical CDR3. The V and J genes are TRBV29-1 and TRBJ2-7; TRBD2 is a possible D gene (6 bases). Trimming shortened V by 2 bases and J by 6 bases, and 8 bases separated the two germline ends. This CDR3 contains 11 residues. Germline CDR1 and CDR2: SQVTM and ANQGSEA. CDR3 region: CSVELGGEQYF. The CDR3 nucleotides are TGCAGCGTTGAATTGGGGGGCGAGCAGTACTTC.

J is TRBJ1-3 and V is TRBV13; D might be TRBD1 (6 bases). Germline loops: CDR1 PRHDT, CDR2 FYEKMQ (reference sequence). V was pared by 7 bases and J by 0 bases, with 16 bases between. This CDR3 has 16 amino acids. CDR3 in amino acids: CASTIGGRSSGNTIYF. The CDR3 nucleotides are TGTGCCAGCACCATCGGGGGCAGGAGCTCTGGAAACACCATATATTTT.

CDR3 nucleotide sequence: TGTGCCAGCAGTTTAAGGGGGGACAGCTATAATCAGCCCCAGCATTTT. Translated, it gives CASSLRGDSYNQPQHF. The rearrangement joins TRBV28 to TRBJ1-5; 7 bases map to TRBD1. Germline V gene lookup returns CDR1 MDHEN and CDR2 SYDVKM. This CDR3 contains 16 residues. After removal of 2 bases from V and 4 bases from J, the junction contained 8 bases not matched to a gene. The variable domain in full, with the rest retrieved from reference TRBV28 and TRBJ1-5, is DVKVTQSSRYLVKRTGEKVFLECVQDMDHENMFWYRQDPGLGLRLIYFSYDVKMKEKGDIPEGYSVSREKKERFSLILESASTNQTSMYLCASSLRGDSYNQPQHFGDGTRLSIL.

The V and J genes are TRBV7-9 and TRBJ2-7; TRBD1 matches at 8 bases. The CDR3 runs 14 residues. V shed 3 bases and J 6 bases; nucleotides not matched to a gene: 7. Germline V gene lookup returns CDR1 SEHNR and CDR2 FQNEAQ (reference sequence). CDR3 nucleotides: TGTGCCAGCAGCTTGGGGACAGGCGTCCCCGAGCAGTACTTC. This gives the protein CASSLGTGVPEQYF.

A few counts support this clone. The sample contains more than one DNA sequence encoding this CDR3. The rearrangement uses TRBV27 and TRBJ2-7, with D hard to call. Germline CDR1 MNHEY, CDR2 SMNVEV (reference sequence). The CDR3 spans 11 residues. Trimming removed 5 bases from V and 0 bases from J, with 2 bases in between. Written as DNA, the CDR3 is TGTGCCAGCAGTCTCTCCTACGAGCAGTACTTC. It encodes CASSLSYEQYF.

The CDR3 protein is CASSSQGLAGGGELFF. The DNA of the CDR3 is TGCGCCAGCAGCTCCCAAGGACTAGCGGGGGGCGGGGAGCTGTTTTTT. The rearrangement uses TRBV5-1 and TRBJ2-2; 14 nucleotides agree with TRBD2. Germline V gives CDR1 SGHRS, CDR2 YFSETQ. The junction had 5 bases not matched to a gene; V was cut back by 3 bases and J by 7 bases. This CDR3 is built from 16 residues.

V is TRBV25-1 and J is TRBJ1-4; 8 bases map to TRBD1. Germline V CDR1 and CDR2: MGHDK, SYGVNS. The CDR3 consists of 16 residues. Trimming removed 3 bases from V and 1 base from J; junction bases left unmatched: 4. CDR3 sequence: CASSDQGAETNEKLFF. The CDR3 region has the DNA TGTGCCAGCAGTGATCAGGGGGCCGAAACTAATGAAAAACTGTTTTTT.

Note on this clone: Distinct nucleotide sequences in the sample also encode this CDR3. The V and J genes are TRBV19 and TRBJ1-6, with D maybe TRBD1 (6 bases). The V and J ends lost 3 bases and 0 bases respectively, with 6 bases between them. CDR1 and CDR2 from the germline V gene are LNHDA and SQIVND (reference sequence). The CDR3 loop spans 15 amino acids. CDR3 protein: CASSIRGSYNSPLHF. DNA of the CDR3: TGTGCCAGTAGTATCAGGGGCTCCTATAATTCACCCCTCCACTTT.

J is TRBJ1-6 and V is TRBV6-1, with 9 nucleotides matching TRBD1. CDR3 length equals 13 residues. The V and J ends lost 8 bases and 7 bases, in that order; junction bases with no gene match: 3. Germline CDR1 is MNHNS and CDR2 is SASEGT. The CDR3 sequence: CASGGQGNSPLHF. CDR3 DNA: TGTGCCAGCGGGGGACAGGGAAATTCACCCCTCCACTTT.

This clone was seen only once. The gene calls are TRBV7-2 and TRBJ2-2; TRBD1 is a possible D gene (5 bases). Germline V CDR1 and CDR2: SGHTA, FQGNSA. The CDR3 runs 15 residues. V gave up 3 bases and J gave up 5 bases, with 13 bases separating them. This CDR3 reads CASSLQGLGTGELFF. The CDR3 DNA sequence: TGTGCCAGCAGCTTGCAGGGTTTGGGAACCGGGGAGCTGTTTTTT.

CDR3 in amino acids: CASSSISYEQYF. CDR3 sequence (DNA): TGTGCCAGCAGCTCCATCTCCTACGAGCAGTACTTC. The chain is built from TRBV7-3 and TRBJ2-7; D is undetermined. The CDR3 contains 12 residues. The ends were cut back, 4 bases at V and 0 bases at J, with 4 bases in the middle. The germline CDR1 and CDR2 sequences are SGHTA and FQGTGA.

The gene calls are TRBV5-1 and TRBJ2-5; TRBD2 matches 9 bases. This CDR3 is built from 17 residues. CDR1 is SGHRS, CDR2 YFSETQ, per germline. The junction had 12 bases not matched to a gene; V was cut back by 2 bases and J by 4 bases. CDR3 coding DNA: TGCGCCAGCAGCTTAGGACGAGCGGGAGGCCTCAGAGAGACCCAGTACTTC. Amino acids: CASSLGRAGGLRETQYF.

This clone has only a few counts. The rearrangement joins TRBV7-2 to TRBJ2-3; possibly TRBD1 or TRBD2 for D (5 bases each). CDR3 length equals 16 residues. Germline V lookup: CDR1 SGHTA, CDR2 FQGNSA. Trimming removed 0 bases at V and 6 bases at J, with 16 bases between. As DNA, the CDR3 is TGTGCCAGCAGCTTAGCACGGTTTGGGGGAAGGGATACGCAGTATTTT. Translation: CASSLARFGGRDTQYF.

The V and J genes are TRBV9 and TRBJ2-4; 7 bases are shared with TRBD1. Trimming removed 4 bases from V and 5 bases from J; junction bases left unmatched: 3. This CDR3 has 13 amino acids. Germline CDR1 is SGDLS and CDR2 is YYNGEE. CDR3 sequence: CASSLGQQNIQYF. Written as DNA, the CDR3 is TGTGCCAGCAGCTTGGGACAGCAAAACATTCAGTACTTC.

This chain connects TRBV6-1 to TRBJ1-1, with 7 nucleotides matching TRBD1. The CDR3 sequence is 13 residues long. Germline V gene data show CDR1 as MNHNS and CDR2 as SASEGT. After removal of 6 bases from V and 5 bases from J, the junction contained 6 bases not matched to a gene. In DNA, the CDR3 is TGTGCCAGCAGGACAGGGTGGTTTACTGAAGCTTTCTTT. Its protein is CASRTGWFTEAFF.

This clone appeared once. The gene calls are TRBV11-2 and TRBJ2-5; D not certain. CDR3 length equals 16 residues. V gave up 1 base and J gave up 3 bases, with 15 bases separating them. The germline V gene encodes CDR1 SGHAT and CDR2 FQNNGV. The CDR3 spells CASSLGRTAWEETQYF. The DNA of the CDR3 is TGTGCCAGCAGCTTAGGCCGGACCGCTTGGGAAGAGACCCAGTACTTC.